The clone carrying this T cell receptor beta chain was counted a few times. Its antigen is unidentified. This entry belongs to a study of beta chain features in type 1 diabetes. General study points: Within each of all four CD4+ subsets, Type 1 diabetes patients had TCRB CDR3s that were moderately but significantly shorter. When VDJ junctions were examined, type 1 diabetes patients showed fewer insertions and more deletions.

The germline V gene has CDR1 SGHRS and CDR2 YFSETQ. This CDR3 region has 14 residues. Trimming pared 3 bases from V and 0 bases from J, leaving 9 bases between. Expressed TCRB transcripts were sequenced after all isolated RNA was converted to cDNA. TCRdb's copy holds only in-frame clones and misses some; the assay was immunoSEQ multiplex PCR. The sample lists about 700,000 clones; about an eighth were seen once. Via CD45RO/CCR7/CD25/CD127/CD95/CD27, cells of the CD4+ naive, central memory, regulatory and stem cell-like memory subsets were sorted. This chain connects TRBV5-1 to TRBJ1-1, with TRBD1 as a possible D gene (5 bases). The TCR originated in a man aged 18 to 30 with type 1 diabetes. Sequencing was performed on naive CD4+ T cells from blood. The CDR3 DNA follows: TGCGCCAGCAGCTCCGCAGGGCTGAACACTGAAGCTTTCTTT. This translates into CASSSAGLNTEAFF. The variable domain in full, completed from reference TRBV5-1 and TRBJ1-1, reads KAGVTQTPRYLIKTRGQQVTLSCSPISGHRSVSWYQQTPGQGLQFLFEYFSETQRNKGNFPGRFSGRQFSNSRSEMNVSTLELGDSALYLCASSSAGLNTEAFFGQGTRLTVV.